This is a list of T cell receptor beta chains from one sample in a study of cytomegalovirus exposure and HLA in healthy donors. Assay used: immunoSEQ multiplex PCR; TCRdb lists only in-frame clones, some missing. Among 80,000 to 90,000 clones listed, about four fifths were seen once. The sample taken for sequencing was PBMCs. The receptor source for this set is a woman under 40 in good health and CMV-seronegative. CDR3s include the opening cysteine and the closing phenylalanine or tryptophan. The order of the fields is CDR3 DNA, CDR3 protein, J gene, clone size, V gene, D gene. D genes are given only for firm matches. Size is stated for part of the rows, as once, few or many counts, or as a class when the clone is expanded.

TGTGCCAGCAGCTTTCTCTACGAGCAGTACTTC	CASSFLYEQYF	TRBJ2-7	.	TRBV7-2	.
TGTGCCAGCAGTTTATACTGGACAGCTTACGAGCAGTACTTC	CASSLYWTAYEQYF	TRBJ2-7	few	TRBV28	.
TGTGCCAGCTCACCCCCGGGACTAGCGGGAGTAAATGAGCAGTTCTTC	CASSPPGLAGVNEQFF	TRBJ2-1	.	TRBV18	TRBD2
TGTGCCAGCAGTGAACCCAGCGGGCTCTACGAGCAGTACTTC	CASSEPSGLYEQYF	TRBJ2-7	.	TRBV6-1	.
TGTGCCACCAGCAGAGCCAGGGGCGGCGGGGAGCTGTTTTTT	CATSRARGGGELFF	TRBJ2-2	.	TRBV15	.
TGTGCCAGCAGTGGGTCAGGATCAGCGGACACCGGGGAGCTGTTTTTT	CASSGSGSADTGELFF	TRBJ2-2	.	TRBV6-1	.
TGTGCCAGCTCACCGACTCAGGGGCAGGGGCCCCAGCATTTT	CASSPTQGQGPQHF	TRBJ1-5	once	TRBV18	.
TGTGCCAGCAGCTTAACCCAAGGCAACCTGGGACTACTCTACGAGCAGTACTTC	CASSLTQGNLGLLYEQYF	TRBJ2-7	.	TRBV11-2	TRBD2
TGTGCCAGCTCACCAGTGAGGGCGGGCACTGAAGCTTTCTTT	CASSPVRAGTEAFF	TRBJ1-1	.	TRBV18	.
TGTGCCAGCAGCCCAGTAGGGGGATCCGGGGAGCTGTTTTTT	CASSPVGGSGELFF	TRBJ2-2	.	TRBV11-3	.
TGTGCCAGCAGTTACCACTCTGGGGCCAACGTCCTGACTTTC	CASSYHSGANVLTF	TRBJ2-6	.	TRBV6-6	.
TGTGCCAGTGAGAGCGGGACACTATATTACACTGAAGCTTTCTTT	CASESGTLYYTEAFF	TRBJ1-1	.	TRBV19	.
TGTGCCAGCAGGCTCACTAGCGGGGACACCGGGGAGCTGTTTTTT	CASRLTSGDTGELFF	TRBJ2-2	medium-sized	TRBV7-2	TRBD2
TGTGCCAGCAGTGGTAGACAGGGTTCGACCTCCTACGAGCAGTACTTC	CASSGRQGSTSYEQYF	TRBJ2-7	.	TRBV6-1	TRBD1
TGCGCCAGCAGCCAGGGTCTAGCGGGCCTGGGGGATACGCAGTATTTT	CASSQGLAGLGDTQYF	TRBJ2-3	.	TRBV4-3	TRBD2
TGTGCCATCAGTGAGTCGGCGACTCTCTGCGAGCAGTACTTC	CAISESATLCEQYF	TRBJ2-7	.	TRBV10-3	.
TGCGCCAGCAGCTATGACCTAGCGGGAGGAGAGACCCAGTACTTC	CASSYDLAGGETQYF	TRBJ2-5	.	TRBV4-1	TRBD2
TGTGCCTGGAGCGCCTGGGGGGGTTCGGGAAACACCATATATTTT	CAWSAWGGSGNTIYF	TRBJ1-3	.	TRBV30	.
TGTGCCAGCAGGAGGACAGGGGGCTATGGCTACACCTTC	CASRRTGGYGYTF	TRBJ1-2	.	TRBV28	TRBD1
TGCGCCAGCAGCTTGGCCGCCCTATCGCAGGGGGCAGGCTACACCTTC	CASSLAALSQGAGYTF	TRBJ1-2	.	TRBV5-1	TRBD1
TGTGCCAGCAGTTACTCGATGGCGGGAGGGCAGGGTGAGCAGTTCTTC	CASSYSMAGGQGEQFF	TRBJ2-1	.	TRBV6-5	TRBD2
TGTGCCATCAGTGCAGCTAGCGGGAGGGCCTACAATGAGCAGTTCTTC	CAISAASGRAYNEQFF	TRBJ2-1	.	TRBV10-3	TRBD2
TGTGCCAGCCGGAGATTCGGGACAGAGAATGAAAAACTGTTTTTT	CASRRFGTENEKLFF	TRBJ1-4	.	TRBV6-5	TRBD1
TGTGCCAGCAGCATGCAGGGGGCGGCGGGCTACGAGCAGTACTTC	CASSMQGAAGYEQYF	TRBJ2-7	.	TRBV5-4	TRBD1
TGTGCCAGCAGCTTAGTAGGTAGCGGGAGCCCAGAGACCCAGTACTTC	CASSLVGSGSPETQYF	TRBJ2-5	.	TRBV11-2	TRBD2
TGTGCCAGCAGTTTAACAGGCGGTTCGCGGCCCCAGCATTTT	CASSLTGGSRPQHF	TRBJ1-5	.	TRBV27	.
TGTGCCAGCAGCTTAGTTGAGGGTCAGCCCCAGCATTTT	CASSLVEGQPQHF	TRBJ1-5	.	TRBV7-6	.
TGTGCCAGCAGCAAGCGACAGGGGGCGATTTTCCACGAGCAGTACTTC	CASSKRQGAIFHEQYF	TRBJ2-7	.	TRBV5-6	TRBD1
TGCGCCAGCAGCACTGGACTAGCGGGAGCGGCCGGGGAGCTGTTTTTT	CASSTGLAGAAGELFF	TRBJ2-2	.	TRBV5-1	TRBD2
TGTGCCAGCAGTTTAGCGGGAGTATACGAGCAGTACTTC	CASSLAGVYEQYF	TRBJ2-7	.	TRBV28	TRBD2
TGTGCCAGCAGCCTACCGTACTGGGGACTAGCCAAAAACATTCAGTACTTC	CASSLPYWGLAKNIQYF	TRBJ2-4	.	TRBV28	.
TGTGCCAGCAGTGAAGCAGTGGAGGGCTCTGAAGCTTTCTTT	CASSEAVEGSEAFF	TRBJ1-1	.	TRBV6-1	.
TGTGCCAGCAGCCGTGTCGAGTCCTCCTACGAGCAGTACTTC	CASSRVESSYEQYF	TRBJ2-7	few	TRBV5-5	.
TGTGCCAGCTCACCGCTCCAGGGGGCGCGGGAGACCCAGTACTTC	CASSPLQGARETQYF	TRBJ2-5	.	TRBV18	TRBD1
TGTGCTAGCAGCTTAGCGGGGACAGGGGGTGGAGAGACCCAGTACTTC	CASSLAGTGGGETQYF	TRBJ2-5	few	TRBV7-7	TRBD1